Following are 20 T cell receptor beta chains from one sample sequenced in a study of shared clonotypes between healthy human individuals. Data came from immunoSEQ multiplex PCR; TCRdb stores just in-frame clones and leaves some out. The table records millions of clones, approximately 95% of them present only once. Naive CD8 isolation took CD45RO-negative cells positively selected for CCR7 and excluded terminally differentiated effector memory CD45RA+ cells. Sequenced input: naive CD8+ T cells sorted from blood. The receptors originated from a man aged 18 to 30 in good health.

Concerning this clone: Other DNA sequences in this sample translate to the same CDR3. This chain uses TRBV29-1 with TRBJ2-7, with D hard to call. The V gene's germline CDR1 is SQVTM and CDR2 ANQGSEA. V was cut by 1 base and J by 2 bases, with 3 bases left in between. The CDR3 has 11 residues. The CDR3 sequence is CSVEGTYEQYF. CDR3 DNA: TGCAGCGTTGAAGGCACCTACGAGCAGTACTTC.

J is TRBJ2-1 and V is TRBV2; a possible D gene is TRBD2 (6 bases). Trimming took 4 bases from V and 1 from J, leaving 11 bases between them. The CDR3 runs to 15 residues. Germline-derived CDR1 and CDR2 are SNHLY and FYNNEI. CDR3 sequence reads: CASSGSGVSYNEQFF. The DNA for the CDR3 is TGTGCCAGCAGTGGATCGGGAGTTTCCTACAATGAGCAGTTCTTC.

The V and J genes are TRBV14 and TRBJ2-3, with a tentative D call TRBD2 (5 bases). Germline CDR1 and CDR2: SGHDN and FVKESK. Trimming took 3 bases from V and 4 from J, leaving 8 bases between them. The CDR3 is 13 residues long. The CDR3: CASSHWGADTQYF. The CDR3 DNA reads TGTGCCAGCAGCCATTGGGGAGCAGATACGCAGTATTTT.

This clone is a singleton in its sample. The rearrangement joins TRBV4-1 to TRBJ2-5, with D tentatively TRBD1 or TRBD2 (5 bases each). Trimming took 0 bases from V and 1 from J, leaving 12 bases between them. The CDR3 contains 16 residues. In germline, CDR1 is MGHRA, CDR2 YSYEKL. CDR3: CASSQEGEALQETQYF. The CDR3 region has the DNA TGCGCCAGCAGCCAAGAGGGGGAAGCTCTCCAAGAGACCCAGTACTTC.

With regard to this clone: The junction departs from the called germline gene at one end, perhaps through a read error. The J gene is TRBJ2-5, the V gene TRBV28; 10 bases match TRBD1. Per germline, CDR1 MDHEN and CDR2 SYDVKM. The CDR3 runs 15 residues. The CDR3 loop reads CTSSLKTGGPETQYF. CDR3 coding DNA: TGTACCAGCAGCCTCAAGACAGGGGGCCCAGAGACCCAGTACTTC. Variable domain in full (rest from reference TRBV28 and TRBJ2-5): DVKVTQSSRYLVKRTGEKVFLECVQDMDHENMFWYRQDPGLGLRLIYFSYDVKMKEKGDIPEGYSVSREKKERFSLILESASTNQTSMYLCTSSLKTGGPETQYFGPGTRLLVL.

The genes are TRBV18 and TRBJ2-1; the D is unclear. V was clipped by 0 bases and J by 2 bases, with 11 bases between them. The CDR3 has 16 amino acids. Germline CDR1 and CDR2: KGHSH and LQKENI. In DNA form, the CDR3 reads TGTGCCAGCTCACCACCGCGGTCCCTCGCCTACAATGAGCAGTTCTTC. Amino acids: CASSPPRSLAYNEQFF.

The V gene is TRBV7-6, the J gene TRBJ1-3; 7 nucleotides agree with TRBD1. Looked up from germline, CDR1 is SGHVS and CDR2 is FNYEAQ. The CDR3 spans 16 residues. Germline trimming cut 5 bases from V and 0 bases from J; bases unmatched to any gene: 7. CDR3 nucleotides: TGTGCCAGCAGCAACCGACAGGGAAACTCTGGAAACACCATATATTTT. It specifies CASSNRQGNSGNTIYF.

The chain couples TRBV25-1 to TRBJ2-7, with no clear D. The germline V and J ends were trimmed by 2 bases and 3 bases, with 8 bases remaining between them. CDR1 and CDR2 (germline): MGHDK, SYGVNS. This CDR3 region has 13 residues. In DNA, the CDR3 is TGTGCCAGCAGTGAAACGGGCTACTACGAGCAGTACTTC. This codes for CASSETGYYEQYF.

CDR3 bases: TGTGCCAGCAGTTCCCTTTGGGGGGATGGCTACACCTTC. Protein sequence: CASSSLWGDGYTF. The chain employs TRBV27 and TRBJ1-2, with TRBD1 as a possible D gene (5 bases). Trimming took off 4 bases at V and 6 bases at J, with 12 bases between the two ends. This CDR3 is 13 amino acids long. Germline values: CDR1 MNHEY, CDR2 SMNVEV (reference sequence).

The chain recombines TRBV5-8 with TRBJ1-2; 10 nucleotides agree with TRBD1. CDR1 and CDR2 (germline): SGHTS, YDEGEE. Trimming cost V 5 bases and J 1 base; bases outside gene matches: 5. The CDR3 consists of 15 residues. The CDR3 bases are TGTGCCAGCAGGCTCGGACAGGGGGATAACTATGGCTACACCTTC. As protein: CASRLGQGDNYGYTF.

Points on this clone: One end of the junction varies from germline; a read error may be responsible. The chain joins TRBV7-7 to TRBJ2-7; D not certain. CDR1 SSHAT and CDR2 FNYEAQ come from the germline V gene (reference sequence). This CDR3 contains 13 residues. CDR3 sequence (DNA): TGTGCTAGCAGCTTAAGAGAGACCTACGAGCAGTACTTC. As protein: CASSLRETYEQYF.

The V and J genes are TRBV28 and TRBJ2-7; the match to TRBD2 covers 9 bases. J gave up 5 bases and V 3 bases, and 5 bases lay outside the gene matches. The germline V gene has CDR1 MDHEN and CDR2 SYDVKM. CDR3 length equals 14 residues. The CDR3 here is CASSFRGRANEQYF. The CDR3 nucleotides are TGTGCCAGCAGTTTCCGCGGGAGGGCCAACGAGCAGTACTTC.

This clone was recorded only once. The J gene is TRBJ1-2, the V gene TRBV11-2; D unresolved. Looked up from germline, CDR1 is SGHAT and CDR2 is FQNNGV. With 4 bases removed from V and 3 bases from J, the gap between germline ends came to 12 bases. The CDR3 contains 14 residues. DNA of the CDR3: TGTGCCAGCAGCTCGTGGACTGGGGACTATGGCTACACCTTC. It is translated as CASSSWTGDYGYTF.

The rearrangement uses TRBV11-2 and TRBJ1-2; D not certain. The CDR3 sequence is 14 residues long. Germline CDR1 SGHAT, CDR2 FQNNGV. Trimming took 2 bases from V and 5 from J, leaving 12 bases between them. This CDR3 reads CASSLHPDEYGYTF. The CDR3 nucleotides read TGTGCCAGCAGCTTACATCCAGACGAGTATGGCTACACCTTC.

The rearrangement joins TRBV11-2 to TRBJ1-2; D is possibly TRBD1 (5 bases). Germline V gives CDR1 SGHAT, CDR2 FQNNGV. V was trimmed by 4 bases and J by 6 bases, leaving 15 bases between them. The CDR3 sequence is 14 residues long. CDR3 loop: CASSSMGVKDGYTF. DNA of the CDR3: TGTGCCAGCAGCTCCATGGGGGTGAAGGATGGCTACACCTTC. The entire variable domain, with the rest obtained from reference TRBV11-2 and TRBJ1-2, is as follows: EAGVAQSPRYKIIEKRQSVAFWCNPISGHATLYWYQQILGQGPKLLIQFQNNGVVDDSQLPKDRFSAERLKGVDSTLKIQPAKLEDSAVYLCASSSMGVKDGYTFGSGTRLTVV.

This sequence joins TRBV30 and TRBJ1-2; D remains ambiguous. CDR3 length: 13 amino acids. Germline lookup yields CDR1 GTSNPN and CDR2 SVGIG (reference sequence). V was shortened by 5 bases and J by 4 bases, with 14 bases between the two germline ends. CDR3 DNA sequence: TGTGCCTGGGGTCAGACACCTATCTATGGCTACACCTTC. Translating it yields CAWGQTPIYGYTF.

This clone was counted a single time. The rearrangement links TRBV4-3 to TRBJ2-1; 7 bases line up with TRBD1. CDR3 length equals 15 residues. Unmatched junction bases numbered 4, after V lost 2 bases and J lost 3 bases. From germline, CDR1 is LGHNA and CDR2 YSLEER. The CDR3 loop reads CASSQQGVYYNEQFF. CDR3 coding DNA: TGCGCCAGCAGCCAACAGGGGGTCTACTACAATGAGCAGTTCTTC.

The chain uses TRBV7-9 and TRBJ2-3; 14 bases are a match to TRBD2. The CDR3 has 16 amino acids. The V gene's germline CDR1 is SEHNR and CDR2 FQNEAQ (reference sequence). V lost 6 bases, J lost 6 bases, and 8 bases stayed unmatched. The CDR3 spells CASRRTSGGPYDTQYF. The CDR3 DNA reads as TGTGCCAGCAGACGGACTAGCGGGGGGCCATATGATACGCAGTATTTT.

The rearrangement links TRBV19 to TRBJ2-7; D is perhaps TRBD1 (6 bases). The CDR3 consists of 16 residues. Germline loops: CDR1 LNHDA, CDR2 SQIVND (reference sequence). V was cut by 3 bases and J by 2 bases, with 17 bases left in between. The CDR3 DNA reads as TGTGCCAGTAGTATCGGGGACACCTCACCCACCTACGAGCAGTACTTC. Translated, it gives CASSIGDTSPTYEQYF. Full variable domain (outside the CDR3, taken from reference TRBV19 and TRBJ2-7): DGGITQSPKYLFRKEGQNVTLSCEQNLNHDAMYWYRQDPGQGLRLIYYSQIVNDFQKGDIAEGYSVSREKKESFPLTVTSAQKNPTAFYLCASSIGDTSPTYEQYFGPGTRLTVT.

The chain couples TRBV25-1 to TRBJ1-1; TRBD1 agrees at 7 bases. The CDR3 is 12 amino acids. Germline V gene lookup returns CDR1 MGHDK and CDR2 SYGVNS. J lost 6 bases, V lost 6 bases, and 4 bases had no gene match. CDR3 protein: CASRETGAEAFF. The DNA of the CDR3 is TGTGCCAGCAGGGAAACAGGGGCTGAAGCTTTCTTT.